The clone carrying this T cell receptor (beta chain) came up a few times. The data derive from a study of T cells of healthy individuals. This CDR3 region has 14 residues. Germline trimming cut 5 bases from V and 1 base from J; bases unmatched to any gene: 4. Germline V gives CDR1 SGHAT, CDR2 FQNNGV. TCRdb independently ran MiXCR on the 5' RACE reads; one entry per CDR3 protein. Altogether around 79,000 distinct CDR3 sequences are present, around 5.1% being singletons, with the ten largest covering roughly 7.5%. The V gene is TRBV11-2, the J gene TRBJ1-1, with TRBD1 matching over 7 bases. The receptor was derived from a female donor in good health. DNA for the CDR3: TGTGCCAGCAGCACGTGGACAGGGAACACTGAAGCTTTCTTT. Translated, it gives CASSTWTGNTEAFF.